The 17 T cell receptor beta chains below come from one sample, sequenced in a study of blood T cell repertoires in COVID-19. Sequencing was performed with immunoSEQ multiplex PCR; in TCRdb, only in-frame clones are kept and a portion is missing. The data hold roughly 200,000 clones, with less than 90% observed a single time. The sequencing sample was made of PBMCs or T cells enriched from blood (not recorded which). The receptors come from a woman in her thirties who had been exposed to COVID-19.

The rearrangement links TRBV7-8 to TRBJ1-5; D perhaps matches TRBD1 (5 bases). This CDR3 is 13 amino acids long. Per the germline V gene, CDR1 is SGHVS and CDR2 is FQNEAQ. V lost 4 bases, J lost 3 bases, and 7 bases lay in between. The CDR3 DNA reads TGTGCCAGCAGCTCGACAGTCAATCAGCCCCAGCATTTT. Protein product: CASSSTVNQPQHF.

This clone was detected only once. The chain is built from TRBV5-6 and TRBJ1-1, with TRBD1 matching 9 bases. The CDR3 has 14 residues. Germline CDR1 and CDR2: SGHDT and YYEEEE. Losses at the gene ends were 4 bases for V and 6 bases for J; bases not matched to a gene: 7. The CDR3 loop reads CASSGGTGMAEAFF. The CDR3 bases are TGTGCCAGCAGCGGGGGGACAGGGATGGCTGAAGCTTTCTTT.

The CDR3 DNA is TGTGCCACCAGTGATCAGACAGGGGGCCCCTACAATGAGCAGTTCTTC. Translating gives CATSDQTGGPYNEQFF. The chain is built from TRBV24-1 and TRBJ2-1; 10 positions match TRBD1. Germline V lookup: CDR1 KGHDR, CDR2 SFDVKD. CDR3 length equals 16 residues. V lost 3 bases to trimming and J lost 2 bases; unmatched junction nucleotides: 3.

V gene TRBV9 combines with J gene TRBJ2-3; 10 bases line up with TRBD2. CDR1 is SGDLS, CDR2 YYNGEE, per germline. The V gene end was trimmed by 2 bases and the J gene end by 3 bases; junction bases not matched to a gene: 3. The CDR3 has 15 residues. As DNA, the CDR3 is TGTGCCAGCAGCGTGAGCGGGGGGGCGACAGATACGCAGTATTTT. This gives the protein CASSVSGGATDTQYF.

The J gene is TRBJ2-1, the V gene TRBV19; 8 positions agree with TRBD1. This CDR3 is 16 amino acids long. The germline gives CDR1 LNHDA, CDR2 SQIVND (reference sequence). V lost 1 base, J lost 6 bases, and 8 bases stayed unmatched. The CDR3 loop reads CASSIGNRGAPNEQFF. CDR3 DNA: TGTGCCAGTAGTATAGGGAACAGGGGGGCACCCAATGAGCAGTTCTTC.

The V call is TRBV11-3, the J call TRBJ2-2, with D perhaps TRBD2 (5 bases). The germline V and J ends were trimmed by 1 base and 5 bases, with 8 bases remaining between them. Germline loops: CDR1 SGHNT, CDR2 YENEEA. The CDR3 runs 14 residues. CDR3 coding DNA: TGTGCCAGCAGCTTAGGAGCGGAGACCGGGGAGCTGTTTTTT. Translation gives CASSLGAETGELFF.

The genes are TRBV11-3 and TRBJ1-2; tentatively, D is TRBD1 (5 bases). Germline V gene data show CDR1 as SGHNT and CDR2 as YENEEA. The CDR3 contains 16 residues. Trimming shortened V by 3 bases and J by 0 bases, and 14 bases separated the two germline ends. In DNA form, the CDR3 reads TGTGCCAGCAGCTTGGGGACTCAAACAGCTAACTATGGCTACACCTTC. It translates to CASSLGTQTANYGYTF.

In DNA form, the CDR3 reads TGCGCCAGCAGCCAAGAAAGGGGACAGTGGCAGCCCCAGCATTTT. Translated: CASSQERGQWQPQHF. This chain connects TRBV4-1 to TRBJ1-5; TRBD1 matches at 7 bases. V gave up 0 bases and J gave up 7 bases; unmatched junction bases: 6. There are 15 residues in the CDR3. Germline assignment: CDR1 MGHRA and CDR2 YSYEKL.

The chain has TRBV5-1 and TRBJ1-2, with D maybe TRBD1 (5 bases). The CDR3 contains 15 residues. V lost 2 bases and J 4 bases, leaving 15 bases between the germline ends. CDR1 is SGHRS, CDR2 YFSETQ, per germline. The CDR3 spells CASSLGRAQGYGYTF. The CDR3 DNA sequence: TGCGCCAGCAGCTTAGGGAGGGCGCAGGGCTATGGCTACACCTTC. Using reference TRBV5-1 and TRBJ1-2 for the parts outside the CDR3, the full variable domain is KAGVTQTPRYLIKTRGQQVTLSCSPISGHRSVSWYQQTPGQGLQFLFEYFSETQRNKGNFPGRFSGRQFSNSRSEMNVSTLELGDSALYLCASSLGRAQGYGYTFGSGTRLTVV.

The CDR3 region is CASSWWTGMSYTF. Here the CDR3 DNA reads TGTGCCAGCAGTTGGTGGACAGGGATGAGCTACACCTTC. The V call is TRBV6-5, the J call TRBJ1-2, with 8 nucleotides matching TRBD1. Germline V CDR1 and CDR2: MNHEY, SVGAGI. The trim removed 4 bases at V and 9 bases at J, leaving 7 bases unmatched. This CDR3 spans 13 amino acids.

This sequence joins TRBV7-2 and TRBJ2-4; perhaps TRBD1 as D (5 bases). The V gene lost 0 bases and the J gene lost 7 bases, with 7 bases spanning the gap. The germline V gene has CDR1 SGHTA and CDR2 FQGNSA. This CDR3 contains 13 residues. Written as DNA, the CDR3 is TGTGCCAGCAGCTTAGCTGGGGCGAACATTCAGTACTTC. Translated, it gives CASSLAGANIQYF.

This clone has just a few counts. The chain has TRBV24-1 and TRBJ1-1; 8 bases fit TRBD1. The CDR3 spans 13 residues. From germline, CDR1 is KGHDR and CDR2 SFDVKD. The trim removed 7 bases at V and 10 bases at J, leaving 10 bases unmatched. Written as DNA, the CDR3 is TGTGCCACCAGCGACCCATGGACAGGGCTAGCTTTCTTT. Encoded protein: CATSDPWTGLAFF.

This rearrangement joins TRBV18 to TRBJ2-3; 12 positions match TRBD2. The CDR3 runs to 16 residues. Germline values: CDR1 KGHSH, CDR2 LQKENI. V was pared by 3 bases and J by 5 bases, with 6 bases of the junction left unmatched. Here the CDR3 DNA reads TGTGCCAGCTCACCCCTAGCGGGGGGGTTGATAGATACGCAGTATTTT. This encodes CASSPLAGGLIDTQYF.

CDR3 DNA: TGTGCCAGCGGATGGGGGGGCTCTGGAAACACCATATATTTT. Its protein is CASGWGGSGNTIYF. V gene TRBV25-1 combines with J gene TRBJ1-3; possibly TRBD1 for D (5 bases). Germline CDR1 reads MGHDK; CDR2 reads SYGVNS. V dropped 8 bases and J dropped 0 bases, with 11 bases sitting between them. This CDR3 is 14 amino acids long.

The chain recombines TRBV12-5 with TRBJ2-1; 7 positions match TRBD2. V was clipped by 6 bases and J by 0 bases; unmatched bases: 2. The germline V gene encodes CDR1 LGHNT and CDR2 FRNRAP. This CDR3 region has 14 residues. The CDR3 coding sequence is TGTGCTAGTGGACGGGGGGACTCCTACAATGAGCAGTTCTTC. Translation: CASGRGDSYNEQFF.

This clone has just a few counts. The chain is built from TRBV19 and TRBJ2-3; D may be TRBD1 (7 bases). The CDR3 has 14 amino acids. V shed 10 bases and J shed 3 bases, with 17 bases lying between them. Germline CDR1 reads LNHDA; CDR2 reads SQIVND (reference sequence). The CDR3 protein is CATTTGEVTDTQYF. The CDR3 DNA reads as TGTGCCACCACTACAGGGGAGGTGACAGATACGCAGTATTTT.

The rearrangement uses TRBV11-2 and TRBJ2-5, with TRBD1 identical over 9 bases. CDR1 is SGHAT, CDR2 FQNNGV, per germline. This CDR3 region has 18 residues. V shed 4 bases and J 5 bases; nucleotides not matched to a gene: 17. The CDR3 spells CASSSSAFRDREGETQYF. The CDR3 DNA reads TGTGCCAGCAGCTCCAGTGCTTTCCGGGACAGGGAAGGGGAGACCCAGTACTTC.